These T cell receptor beta chains were read from a single sample in a study of blood T cell repertoires in COVID-19. Sequencing used immunoSEQ multiplex PCR; TCRdb keeps in-frame clones, though not all of them. The sample lists over 150,000 clones, approximately 86% occurring once. Sequenced sample: peripheral blood. The receptor source for this set is a man aged 25 to 45 with acute or convalescent COVID-19. The CDR3 runs from the conserved cysteine through the conserved F or W. Each record gives: J gene, V gene, D gene, CDR3 protein, CDR3 DNA. D genes are given only for firm matches.

J gene: TRBJ1-1
V gene: TRBV2
D gene: .
CDR3 protein: CASTRDRGGPEAFF
CDR3 DNA: TGTGCCAGCACCAGGGATAGAGGGGGTCCCGAAGCTTTCTTT

J gene: TRBJ2-7
V gene: TRBV5-1
D gene: .
CDR3 protein: CASSAHGTFAEQYF
CDR3 DNA: TGCGCCAGCAGCGCCCACGGGACTTTTGCGGAGCAGTACTTC

J gene: TRBJ2-2
V gene: TRBV7-3
D gene: TRBD2
CDR3 protein: CASSTQSGSSGELFF
CDR3 DNA: TGTGCCAGCAGCACACAGAGCGGGAGCTCCGGGGAGCTGTTTTTT

J gene: TRBJ2-3
V gene: TRBV7-9
D gene: .
CDR3 protein: CASSQKKSASTDTQYF
CDR3 DNA: TGTGCCAGCAGCCAAAAAAAAAGCGCAAGCACAGATACGCAGTATTTT

J gene: TRBJ2-5
V gene: TRBV20-1
D gene: .
CDR3 protein: CSASDLETQYF
CDR3 DNA: TGCAGTGCATCCGACTTGGAGACCCAGTACTTC

J gene: TRBJ2-3
V gene: TRBV9
D gene: .
CDR3 protein: CASSVAANRVGTDTQYF
CDR3 DNA: TGTGCCAGCAGCGTAGCGGCGAACAGGGTAGGAACAGATACGCAGTATTTT

J gene: TRBJ1-1
V gene: TRBV28
D gene: TRBD1
CDR3 protein: CASSFTGQEEAFF
CDR3 DNA: TGTGCCAGCAGTTTTACGGGACAGGAAGAAGCTTTCTTT

J gene: TRBJ1-1
V gene: TRBV6-5
D gene: .
CDR3 protein: CASSPPRGLGVEAFF
CDR3 DNA: TGTGCCAGCAGTCCCCCCAGAGGTTTAGGAGTTGAAGCTTTCTTT

J gene: TRBJ1-1
V gene: TRBV5-1
D gene: .
CDR3 protein: CASSFTGMNTEAFF
CDR3 DNA: TGCGCCAGCAGCTTTACAGGGATGAACACTGAAGCTTTCTTT

J gene: TRBJ2-1
V gene: TRBV11-2
D gene: .
CDR3 protein: CASSLDFGSIYNEQFF
CDR3 DNA: TGTGCCAGCAGCTTAGACTTCGGGTCCATCTACAATGAGCAGTTCTTC